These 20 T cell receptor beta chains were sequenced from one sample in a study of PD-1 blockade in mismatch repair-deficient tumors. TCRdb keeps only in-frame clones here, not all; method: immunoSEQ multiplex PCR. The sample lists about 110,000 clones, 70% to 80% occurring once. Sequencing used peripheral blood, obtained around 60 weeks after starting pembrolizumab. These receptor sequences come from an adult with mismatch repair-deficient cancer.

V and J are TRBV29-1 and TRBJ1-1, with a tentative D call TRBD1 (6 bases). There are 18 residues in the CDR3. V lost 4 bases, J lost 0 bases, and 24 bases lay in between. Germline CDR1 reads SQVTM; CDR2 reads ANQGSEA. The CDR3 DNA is TGCAGCGTTGCCCCTCCGGGGGGGGCGACCAAAATGAACACTGAAGCTTTCTTT. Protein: CSVAPPGGATKMNTEAFF.

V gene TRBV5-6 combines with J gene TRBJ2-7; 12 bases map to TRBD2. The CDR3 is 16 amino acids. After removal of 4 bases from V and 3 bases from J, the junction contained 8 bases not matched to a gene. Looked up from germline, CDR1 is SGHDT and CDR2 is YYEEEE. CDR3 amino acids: CASSGRLAGEVYEQYF. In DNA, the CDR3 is TGTGCCAGCAGCGGCAGACTAGCGGGAGAAGTCTACGAGCAGTACTTC.

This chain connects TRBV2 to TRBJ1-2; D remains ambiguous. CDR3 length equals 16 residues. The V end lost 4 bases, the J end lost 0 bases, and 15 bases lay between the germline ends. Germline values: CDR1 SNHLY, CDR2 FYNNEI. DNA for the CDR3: TGTGCCAGCAGTGGACCCAGCGACCGGTCTAACTATGGCTACACCTTC. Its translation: CASSGPSDRSNYGYTF.

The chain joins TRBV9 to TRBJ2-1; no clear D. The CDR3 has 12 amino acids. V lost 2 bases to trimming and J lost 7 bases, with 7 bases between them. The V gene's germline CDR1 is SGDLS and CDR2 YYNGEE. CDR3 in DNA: TGTGCCAGCAGCGTCGGGCAGAATGAGCAGTTCTTC. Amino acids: CASSVGQNEQFF.

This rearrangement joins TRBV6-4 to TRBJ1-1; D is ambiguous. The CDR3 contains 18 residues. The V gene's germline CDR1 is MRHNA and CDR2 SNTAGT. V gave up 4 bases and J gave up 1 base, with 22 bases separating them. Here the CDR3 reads CASSGASRSAPTNTEAFF. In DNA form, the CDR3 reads TGTGCCAGCAGTGGGGCTAGTCGCAGCGCCCCAACGAACACTGAAGCTTTCTTT.

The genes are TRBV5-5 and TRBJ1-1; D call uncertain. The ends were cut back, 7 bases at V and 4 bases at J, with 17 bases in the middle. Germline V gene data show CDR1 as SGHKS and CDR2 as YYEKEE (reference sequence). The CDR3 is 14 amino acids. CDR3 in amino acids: CASAMTIMATEAFF. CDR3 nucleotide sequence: TGTGCCAGCGCTATGACTATTATGGCCACTGAAGCTTTCTTT.

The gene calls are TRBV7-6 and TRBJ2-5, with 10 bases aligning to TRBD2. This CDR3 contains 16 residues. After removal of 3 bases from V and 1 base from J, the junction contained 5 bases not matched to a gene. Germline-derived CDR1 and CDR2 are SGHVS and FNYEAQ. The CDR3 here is CASSLGLASLQETQYF. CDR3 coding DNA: TGTGCCAGCAGCTTGGGACTAGCGTCTCTCCAAGAGACCCAGTACTTC. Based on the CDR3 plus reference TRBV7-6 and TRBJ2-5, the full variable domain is GAGVSQSPRYKVTKRGQDVALRCDPISGHVSLYWYRQALGQGPEFLTYFNYEAQQDKSGLPNDRFSAERPEGSISTLTIQRTEQRDSAMYRCASSLGLASLQETQYFGPGTRLLVL.

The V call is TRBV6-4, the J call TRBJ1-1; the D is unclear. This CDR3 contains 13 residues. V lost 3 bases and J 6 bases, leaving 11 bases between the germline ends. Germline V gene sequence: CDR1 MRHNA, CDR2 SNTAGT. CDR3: CASSENWRAEAFF. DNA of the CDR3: TGTGCCAGCAGTGAAAATTGGCGCGCTGAAGCTTTCTTT.

The CDR3 region is CASQNSGNTIYF. The CDR3 nucleotides read TGTGCCAGCCAGAACTCTGGAAACACCATATATTTT. The V and J genes are TRBV28 and TRBJ1-3, with D unclear. The germline CDR1 and CDR2 sequences are MDHEN and SYDVKM. V was trimmed by 8 bases and J by 0 bases, leaving 5 bases between them. The CDR3 spans 12 residues.

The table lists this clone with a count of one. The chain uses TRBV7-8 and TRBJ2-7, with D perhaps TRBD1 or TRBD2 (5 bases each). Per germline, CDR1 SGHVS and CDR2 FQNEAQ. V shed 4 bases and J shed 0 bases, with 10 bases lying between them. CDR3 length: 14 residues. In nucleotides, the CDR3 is TGTGCCAGCAGCTCCGGGACGGCCTCCTACGAGCAGTACTTC. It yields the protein CASSSGTASYEQYF.

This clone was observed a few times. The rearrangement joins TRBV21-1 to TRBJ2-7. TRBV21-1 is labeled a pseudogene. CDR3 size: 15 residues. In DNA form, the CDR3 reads TGTGCCAGCAGCAAAGTTCGACACTGGAGTTACGAGCAGTACTTC. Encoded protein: CASSKVRHWSYEQYF.

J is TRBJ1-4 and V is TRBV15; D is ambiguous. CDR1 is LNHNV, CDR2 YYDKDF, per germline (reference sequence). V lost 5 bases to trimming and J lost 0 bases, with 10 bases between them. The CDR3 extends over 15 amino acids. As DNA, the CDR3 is TGTGCCACCAGCTTTGACCGCTCAACTAATGAAAAACTGTTTTTT. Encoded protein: CATSFDRSTNEKLFF.

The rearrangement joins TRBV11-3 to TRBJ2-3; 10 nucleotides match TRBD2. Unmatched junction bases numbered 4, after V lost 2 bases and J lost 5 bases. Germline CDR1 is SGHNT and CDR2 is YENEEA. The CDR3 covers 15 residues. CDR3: CASSLLAGDEDTQYF. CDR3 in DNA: TGTGCCAGCAGCTTACTAGCGGGAGACGAAGATACGCAGTATTTT.

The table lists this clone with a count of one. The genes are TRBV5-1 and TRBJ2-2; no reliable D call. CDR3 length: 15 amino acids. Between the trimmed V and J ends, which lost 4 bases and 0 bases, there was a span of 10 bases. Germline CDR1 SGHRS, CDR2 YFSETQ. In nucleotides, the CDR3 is TGCGCCAGCAGCAATCAGGACGCGAACACCGGGGAGCTGTTTTTT. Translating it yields CASSNQDANTGELFF.

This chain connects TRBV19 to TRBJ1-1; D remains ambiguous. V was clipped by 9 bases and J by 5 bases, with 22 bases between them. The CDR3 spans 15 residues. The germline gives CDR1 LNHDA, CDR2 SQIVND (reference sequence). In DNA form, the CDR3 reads TGTGCCAGCATCCATCTCTGGGGTATGGAAACTGAAGCTTTCTTT. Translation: CASIHLWGMETEAFF.

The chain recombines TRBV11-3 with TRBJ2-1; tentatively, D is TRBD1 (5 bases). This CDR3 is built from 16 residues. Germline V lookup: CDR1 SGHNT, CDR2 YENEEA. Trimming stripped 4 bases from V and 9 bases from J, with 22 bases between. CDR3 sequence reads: CASSSESGAYSGEQFF. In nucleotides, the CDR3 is TGTGCCAGCAGCTCCGAGTCTGGGGCCTACAGTGGTGAGCAGTTCTTC.

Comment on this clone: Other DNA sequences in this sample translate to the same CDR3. The CDR3 nucleotides are TGTGCCAGCAGATTGGGAACCGGGGAGCTGTTTTTT. Amino acid sequence: CASRLGTGELFF. The chain uses TRBV6-5 and TRBJ2-2, with D unclear. The CDR3 sequence is 12 residues long. V shed 6 bases and J shed 5 bases, with 7 bases lying between them. Germline CDR1 is MNHEY and CDR2 is SVGAGI.

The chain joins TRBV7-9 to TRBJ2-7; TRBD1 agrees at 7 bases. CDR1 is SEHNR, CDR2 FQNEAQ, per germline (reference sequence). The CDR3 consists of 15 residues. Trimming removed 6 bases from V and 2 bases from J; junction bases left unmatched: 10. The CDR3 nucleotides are TGTGCCAGCAGTTATACAGGGGAAAGTCCCTACGAGCAGTACTTC. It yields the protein CASSYTGESPYEQYF.

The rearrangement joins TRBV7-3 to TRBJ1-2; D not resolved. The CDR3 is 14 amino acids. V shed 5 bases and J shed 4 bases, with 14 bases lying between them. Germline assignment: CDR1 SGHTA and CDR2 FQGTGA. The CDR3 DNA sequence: TGTGCCAGCAGCCCAGGTGGAGGTGTCTATGGCTACACCTTC. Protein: CASSPGGGVYGYTF.

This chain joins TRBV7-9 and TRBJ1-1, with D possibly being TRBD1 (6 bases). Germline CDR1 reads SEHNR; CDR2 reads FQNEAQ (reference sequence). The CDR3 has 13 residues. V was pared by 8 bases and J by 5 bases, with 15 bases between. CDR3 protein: CASFSGAATEAFF. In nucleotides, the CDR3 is TGTGCCAGCTTTTCAGGGGCCGCTACTGAAGCTTTCTTT.